This entry concerns a single T cell receptor beta chain. Using immunoSEQ multiplex PCR, the repertoire was profiled, and TCRdb retains in-frame clones only, with some absent. The sample has 150,000 to 200,000 clones, approximately 90% seen once. This sample is drawn from a study of blood T cell repertoires in COVID-19. The TCR sequence derives from a woman aged 45-65 years with acute or convalescent COVID-19. The sample taken for sequencing was peripheral blood.

The CDR3 nucleotides are TGTGCCAGCAGCTTTGGCCCCGGCAACAGGGGCGCCGGGGAGCTGTTTTTT. Residues: CASSFGPGNRGAGELFF. The rearrangement uses TRBV5-4 and TRBJ2-2; TRBD1 agrees at 7 bases. Trimming removed 2 bases from V and 6 bases from J; junction bases left unmatched: 13. CDR3 length: 17 residues. Germline values: CDR1 SGHNT, CDR2 YYREEE (reference sequence).